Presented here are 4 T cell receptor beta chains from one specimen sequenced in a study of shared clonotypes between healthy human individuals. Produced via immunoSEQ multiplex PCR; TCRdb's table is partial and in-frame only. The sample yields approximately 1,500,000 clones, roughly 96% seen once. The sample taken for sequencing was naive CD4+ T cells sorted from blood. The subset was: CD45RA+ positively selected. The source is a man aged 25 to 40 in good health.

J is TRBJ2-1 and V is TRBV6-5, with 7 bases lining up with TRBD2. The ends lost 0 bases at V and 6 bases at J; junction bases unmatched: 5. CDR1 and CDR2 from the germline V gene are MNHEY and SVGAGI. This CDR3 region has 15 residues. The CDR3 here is CASSYSGGRGNEQFF. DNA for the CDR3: TGTGCCAGCAGTTACTCCGGCGGGAGAGGCAATGAGCAGTTCTTC.

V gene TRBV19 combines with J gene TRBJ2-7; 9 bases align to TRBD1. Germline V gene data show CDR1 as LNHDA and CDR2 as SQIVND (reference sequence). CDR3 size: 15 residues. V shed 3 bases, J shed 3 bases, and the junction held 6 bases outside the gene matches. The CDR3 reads CASSIRGQGIYEQYF. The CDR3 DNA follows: TGTGCCAGTAGTATTCGTGGACAGGGGATCTACGAGCAGTACTTC.

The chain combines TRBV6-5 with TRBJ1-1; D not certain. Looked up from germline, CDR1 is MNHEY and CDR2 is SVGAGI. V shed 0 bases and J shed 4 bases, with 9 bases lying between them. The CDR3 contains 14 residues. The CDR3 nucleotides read TGTGCCAGCAGTTACTCGGGCATTGTCACTGAAGCTTTCTTT. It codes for CASSYSGIVTEAFF.

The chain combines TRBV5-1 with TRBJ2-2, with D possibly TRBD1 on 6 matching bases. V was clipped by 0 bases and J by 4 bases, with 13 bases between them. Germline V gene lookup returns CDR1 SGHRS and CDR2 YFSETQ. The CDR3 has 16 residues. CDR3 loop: CASSLEATRGTGELFF. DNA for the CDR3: TGCGCCAGCAGCTTGGAGGCGACCAGGGGCACCGGGGAGCTGTTTTTT.